This TCR beta chain stems from a study of shared clonotypes between healthy human individuals. The study's findings and limits: Among donors, sharing of clonotypes was expected to be affected by sequencing depth.

Sequenced by immunoSEQ multiplex PCR; TCRdb stores in-frame clones only, minus some. The sample lists approximately 2,300,000 clones, around 93% occurring once. Turning to this clone: Its antigen is unidentified.

Germline V gene data show CDR1 as SGHRS and CDR2 as YFSETQ. V dropped 7 bases and J dropped 4 bases, with 26 bases sitting between them. The CDR3 spans 17 residues. Sequences were obtained from naive CD4+ T cells from PBMCs. The subset is: CD45RA+ positively selected. This receptor was identified in a man aged 18-30 years in good health. Some clones in this sample may be carry-over from other donors' samples. This rearrangement joins TRBV5-1 to TRBJ2-5; TRBD1 or TRBD2 may be the D gene (6 bases each). The CDR3 nucleotides read TGCGCCAGCGGAAGGGGGGTGGTAGCCGCCCCCCCAGAGACCCAGTACTTC. Encoded protein: CASGRGVVAAPPETQYF.